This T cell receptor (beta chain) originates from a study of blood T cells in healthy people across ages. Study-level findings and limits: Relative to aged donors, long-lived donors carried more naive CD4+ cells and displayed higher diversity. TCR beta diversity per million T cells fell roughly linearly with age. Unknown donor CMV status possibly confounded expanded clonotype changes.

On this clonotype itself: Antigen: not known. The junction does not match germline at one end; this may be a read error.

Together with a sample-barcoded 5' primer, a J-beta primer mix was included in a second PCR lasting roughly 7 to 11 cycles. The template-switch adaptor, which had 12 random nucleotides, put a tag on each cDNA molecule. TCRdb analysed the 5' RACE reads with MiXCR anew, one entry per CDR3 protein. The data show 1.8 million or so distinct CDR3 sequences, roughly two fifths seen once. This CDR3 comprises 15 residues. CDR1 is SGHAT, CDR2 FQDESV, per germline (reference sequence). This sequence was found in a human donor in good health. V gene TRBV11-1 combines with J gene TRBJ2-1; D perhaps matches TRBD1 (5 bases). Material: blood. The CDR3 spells CASGLRQGSYNEQFF. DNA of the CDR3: TGTGCCAGCGGCTTACGGCAGGGCTCCTACAATGAGCAGTTCTTC.